This T cell receptor (beta chain) derives from a study of siplizumab effects on memory and regulatory T cells. Study results and caveats: On average, about 69% of mappable alloreactive CD4+ clones were Treg-derived under siplizumab, against about 30% in controls. Greater diversity than memory cells seemed evident in naive T cells, which also appeared to be major alloresponse contributors. The authors could not assign a naive or memory phenotype to roughly 75-95% of proliferating CD4+ or CD8+ clones. Unstimulated subsets captured only a minor fraction of alloreactive clones.

Germline V gene lookup returns CDR1 SGHNT and CDR2 YENEEA. The CDR3 has 17 amino acids. V lost 5 bases to trimming and J lost 4 bases, with 22 bases between them. Points on this clone: Antigen specificity is unknown.

Produced via immunoSEQ multiplex PCR; TCRdb's table is partial and in-frame only. This table has some 100,000 clones, 90% to 95% appearing once. The specimen was CD8+ T cells sorted from blood. The clonotype originates from a human donor in good health. The genes are TRBV11-3 and TRBJ2-3; maybe TRBD1 (6 bases). CDR3 in amino acids: CASSPALDYSGADTQYF. CDR3 nucleotides: TGTGCCAGCAGCCCCGCACTCGACTATTCAGGGGCAGATACGCAGTATTTT.